The rows below give T cell receptor beta chains drawn from one sample of a study of regulatory T cells. The method was immunoSEQ multiplex PCR; TCRdb's version includes in-frame clones alone and lacks a portion of them. This sample has fewer than 2,500 clones; about 91% occur once, and the top ten carry roughly 3%. Sequencing was done on a sample of CD4+ Tregs sorted from blood. These receptors were collected from a child aged 10 to 17 with CD3G deficiency. Each CDR3 is given with its conserved first and last residue. The D gene is left open where the match is weak. The listing skips clone size in some rows; elsewhere it reads once, few, many or a size class.

abundance	d_gene	j_gene	v_gene	CDR3nt	CDR3aa
few	-	TRBJ1-4	TRBV28	TGTGCCAGCAGCCCTATAGGGGTAACTAATGAAAAACTGTTTTTT	CASSPIGVTNEKLFF
-	-	TRBJ2-1	TRBV10-3	TGTGCCATCAGCACCGAGCTCAGGACTGAGCAGTTCTTC	CAISTELRTEQFF
-	-	TRBJ2-7	TRBV6-1	TGTGCCAGCAGTGAATATAGGTTTGGGGCCGGGGAGCAGTACTTC	CASSEYRFGAGEQYF
-	-	TRBJ2-7	TRBV7-2	TGTGCCAGCAGCTTAGGGGCGGCAGGGGATAACGAGCAGTACTTC	CASSLGAAGDNEQYF
once	TRBD2	TRBJ2-1	TRBV6-1	TGTGCCAGCAGGACACTAGCGGCTTACAATGAGCAGTTCTTC	CASRTLAAYNEQFF
-	TRBD2	TRBJ2-3	TRBV6-1	TGTGCCAGCAGCAAGGGGACTAGCGGGCCCATGGGGTATTTT	CASSKGTSGPMGYF
-	-	TRBJ1-3	TRBV7-9	TGTGCCAGCAGCCTCGGCCTTAGCTCTGGAAACACCATATATTTT	CASSLGLSSGNTIYF
-	-	TRBJ1-1	TRBV18	TGTGCCAGCTCGGACCGGGGAACAACAACTGAAGCTTTCTTT	CASSDRGTTTEAFF
-	-	TRBJ2-7	TRBV7-8	TGTGCCAGCAGCTTAGCGATGGGCAGCTCCTACGAGCAGTACTTC	CASSLAMGSSYEQYF
-	-	TRBJ1-2	TRBV5-1	TGCGCCAGCAGCTCCGGGACTAACTATGGCTACACCTTC	CASSSGTNYGYTF
-	TRBD1	TRBJ1-2	TRBV28	TGTGCCAGCAGGCCCCTACAGGGGACGGGAATCTATGGCTACACCTTC	CASRPLQGTGIYGYTF
-	TRBD2	TRBJ2-7	TRBV14	TGTGCCAGCAGCCAAGAAACTCGGACTAGCGGGAGACATACCTACGAGCAGTACTTC	CASSQETRTSGRHTYEQYF
once	-	TRBJ1-1	TRBV28	TGTGCCAGCAGTGGAGCACAGGGTGGGCGGACTGAAGCTTTCTTT	CASSGAQGGRTEAFF
-	-	TRBJ2-3	TRBV10-3	TGTGCCATCAGTGACAGCACAGATACGCAGTATTTT	CAISDSTDTQYF
-	TRBD2	TRBJ2-7	TRBV7-8	TGTGCCAGCAGCTTATATATGGCGACTAGCGGGAGGACCTACGAGCAGTACTTC	CASSLYMATSGRTYEQYF
-	-	TRBJ2-7	TRBV6-1	TGTGCCAGCAGTGAAGGGACAAAAAACTACGAGCAGTACTTC	CASSEGTKNYEQYF